This TCR beta chain was recorded in a study of cytomegalovirus exposure and HLA in healthy donors. The CDR3 has 15 amino acids. Trimming took 1 base from V and 5 from J, leaving 14 bases between them. CDR1 and CDR2 from the germline V gene are SGHNT and YENEEA. Study findings and constraints: Within an earlier analysis, most TCR beta V segments proved productive either about 87% or about 30% of the time. A missense DCLRE1C variant was associated with V- and J-gene trimming of TCR beta chains in a later analysis, and an independent cohort replicated the association.

Points on this clone: What it recognizes is unknown.

The PCR used 60 Vbeta and 13 Jbeta primers. As processed by the authors: The authors later counted some 76 million unique TCR beta chains, 9.5 million to 13 million of them shared. Repertoires were generated with immunoSEQ multiplex PCR, while TCRdb's copy carries only in-frame clones and drops some. V and J calls and clone size come straight from that table; D and trimming were deduced from the DNA. The sample includes some 110,000 clones, approximately 83% seen only once; the top ten take approximately 6.1%. The TCR originated in a man younger than 35 in good health and CMV-seronegative. Sequenced: PBMCs. The chain combines TRBV11-3 with TRBJ2-5; a possible D gene is TRBD2 (6 bases). CDR3 protein: CASSLGLAYGETQYF. Written as DNA, the CDR3 is TGTGCCAGCAGCTTAGGTCTAGCGTACGGGGAGACCCAGTACTTC.